This T cell receptor beta chain was profiled in a study of blood T cell repertoires in COVID-19. Trimming removed 4 bases at V and 10 bases at J, with 11 bases between. This CDR3 is built from 12 residues. CDR1 is SEHNR and CDR2 is FQNEAQ in the germline V gene (reference sequence). Produced via immunoSEQ multiplex PCR; TCRdb's table is partial and in-frame only. Of over 100,000 clones detected, approximately 88% appear once; the ten largest clones hold 0.83%. The V gene is TRBV7-9, the J gene TRBJ2-1; perhaps TRBD1 as D (6 bases). The specimen sequenced was peripheral blood. The receptor's source is a woman in her seventies with acute or convalescent COVID-19. The CDR3 DNA reads TGTGCCAGCAGCTCAACCGGGACAGAGCAGTTCTTC. Its translation: CASSSTGTEQFF.